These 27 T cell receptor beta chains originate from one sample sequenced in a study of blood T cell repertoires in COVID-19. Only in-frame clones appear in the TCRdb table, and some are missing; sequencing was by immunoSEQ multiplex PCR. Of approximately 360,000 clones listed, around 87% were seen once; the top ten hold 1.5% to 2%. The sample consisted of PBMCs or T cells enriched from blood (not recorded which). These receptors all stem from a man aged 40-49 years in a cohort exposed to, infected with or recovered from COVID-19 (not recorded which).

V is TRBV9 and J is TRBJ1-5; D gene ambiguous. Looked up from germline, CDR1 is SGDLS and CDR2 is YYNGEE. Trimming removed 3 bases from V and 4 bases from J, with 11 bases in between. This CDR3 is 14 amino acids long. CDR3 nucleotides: TGTGCCAGCAGCGCTAACCCCTTGAATCAGCCCCAGCATTTT. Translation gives CASSANPLNQPQHF.

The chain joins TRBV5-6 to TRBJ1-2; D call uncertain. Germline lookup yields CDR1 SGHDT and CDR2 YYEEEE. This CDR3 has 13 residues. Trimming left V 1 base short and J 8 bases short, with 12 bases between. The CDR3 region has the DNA TGTGCCAGCAGCTTGTTTACTGCCTGGGGCTACACCTTC. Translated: CASSLFTAWGYTF.

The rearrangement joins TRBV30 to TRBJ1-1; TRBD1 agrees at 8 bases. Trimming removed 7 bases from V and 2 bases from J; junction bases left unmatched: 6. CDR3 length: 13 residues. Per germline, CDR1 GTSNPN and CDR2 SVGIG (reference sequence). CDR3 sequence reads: CASSDRANTEAFF. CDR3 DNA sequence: TGTGCCTCGTCGGACAGGGCTAACACTGAAGCTTTCTTT.

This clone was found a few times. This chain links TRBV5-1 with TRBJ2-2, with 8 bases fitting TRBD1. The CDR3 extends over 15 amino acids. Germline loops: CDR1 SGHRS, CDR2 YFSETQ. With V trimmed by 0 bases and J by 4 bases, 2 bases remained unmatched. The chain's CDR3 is CASSLATGGTGELFF. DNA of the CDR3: TGCGCCAGCAGCTTGGCCACAGGGGGCACCGGGGAGCTGTTTTTT.

This chain's CDR3 is CASREQGGNYGYTF. CDR3 nucleotide sequence: TGTGCCAGCAGAGAACAGGGGGGCAACTATGGCTACACCTTC. This chain uses TRBV2 with TRBJ1-2; TRBD1 aligns across 8 bases. Germline CDR1 SNHLY, CDR2 FYNNEI. The CDR3 has 14 amino acids. J was trimmed by 2 bases and V by 6 bases; bases with no gene match: 5. The full variable domain, rest sourced from reference TRBV2 and TRBJ1-2, is EPEVTQTPSHQVTQMGQEVILRCVPISNHLYFYWYRQILGQKVEFLVSFYNNEISEKSEIFDDQFSVERPDGSNFTLKIRSTKLEDSAMYFCASREQGGNYGYTFGSGTRLTVV.

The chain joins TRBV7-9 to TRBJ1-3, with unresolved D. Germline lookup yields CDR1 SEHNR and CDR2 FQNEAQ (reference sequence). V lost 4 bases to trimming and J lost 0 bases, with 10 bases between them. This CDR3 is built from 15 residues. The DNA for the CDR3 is TGTGCCAGCAGCTCTACAGTTCTCTCTGGAAACACCATATATTTT. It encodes CASSSTVLSGNTIYF. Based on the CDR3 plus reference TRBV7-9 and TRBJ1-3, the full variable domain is DTGVSQNPRHKITKRGQNVTFRCDPISEHNRLYWYRQTLGQGPEFLTYFQNEAQLEKSRLLSDRFSAERPKGSFSTLEIQRTEQGDSAMYLCASSSTVLSGNTIYFGEGSWLTVV.

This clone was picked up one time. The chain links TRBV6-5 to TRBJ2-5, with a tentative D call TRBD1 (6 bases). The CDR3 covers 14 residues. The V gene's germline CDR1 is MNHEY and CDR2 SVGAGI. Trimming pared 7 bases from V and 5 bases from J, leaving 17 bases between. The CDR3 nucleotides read TGTGCCAGCACAGACGCAGGGGTTCGGGAGACCCAGTACTTC. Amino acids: CASTDAGVRETQYF.

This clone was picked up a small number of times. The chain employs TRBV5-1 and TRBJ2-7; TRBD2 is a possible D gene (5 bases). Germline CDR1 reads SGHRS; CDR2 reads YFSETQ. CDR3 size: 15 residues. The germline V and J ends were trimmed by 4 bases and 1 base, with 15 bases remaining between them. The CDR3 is CASSLGGWNSYEQYF. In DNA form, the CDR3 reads TGCGCCAGCAGCCTTGGCGGGTGGAATTCCTACGAGCAGTACTTC.

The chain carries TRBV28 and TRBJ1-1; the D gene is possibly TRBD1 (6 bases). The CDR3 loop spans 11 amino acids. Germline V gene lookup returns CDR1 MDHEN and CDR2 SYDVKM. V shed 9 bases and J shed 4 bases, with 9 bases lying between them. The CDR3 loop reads CASARGTEAFF. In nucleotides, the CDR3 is TGTGCCAGTGCCAGGGGCACTGAAGCTTTCTTT.

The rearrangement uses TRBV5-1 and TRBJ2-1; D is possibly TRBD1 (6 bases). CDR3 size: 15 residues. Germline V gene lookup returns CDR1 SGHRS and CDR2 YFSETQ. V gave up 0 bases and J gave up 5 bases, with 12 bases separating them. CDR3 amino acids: CASSLVGQQNNEQFF. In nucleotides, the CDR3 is TGCGCCAGCAGCTTGGTTGGACAGCAAAACAATGAGCAGTTCTTC.

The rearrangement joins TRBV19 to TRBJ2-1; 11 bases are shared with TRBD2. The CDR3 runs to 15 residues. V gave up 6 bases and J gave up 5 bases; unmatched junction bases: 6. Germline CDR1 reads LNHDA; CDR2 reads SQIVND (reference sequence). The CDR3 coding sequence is TGTGCCAGTAGACTTAGCGGGAGGGCTAACAATGAGCAGTTCTTC. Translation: CASRLSGRANNEQFF.

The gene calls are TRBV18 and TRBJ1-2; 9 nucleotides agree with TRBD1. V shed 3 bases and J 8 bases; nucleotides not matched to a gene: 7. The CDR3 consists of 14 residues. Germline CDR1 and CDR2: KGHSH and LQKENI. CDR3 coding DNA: TGTGCCAGCTCACCCCCGGGACAGGGCCTCGGCTACACCTTC. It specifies CASSPPGQGLGYTF.

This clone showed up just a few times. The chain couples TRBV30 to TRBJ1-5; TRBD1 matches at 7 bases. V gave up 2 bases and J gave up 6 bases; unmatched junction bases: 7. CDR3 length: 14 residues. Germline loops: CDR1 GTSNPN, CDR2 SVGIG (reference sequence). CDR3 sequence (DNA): TGTGCCTGGAGTCGGTCAGGGGGTGGTCAGCCCCAGCATTTT. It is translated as CAWSRSGGGQPQHF. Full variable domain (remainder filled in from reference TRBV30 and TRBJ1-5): SQTIHQWPATLVQPVGSPLSLECTVEGTSNPNLYWYRQAAGRGLQLLFYSVGIGQISSEVPQNLSASRPQDRQFILSSKKLLLSDSGFYLCAWSRSGGGQPQHFGDGTRLSIL.

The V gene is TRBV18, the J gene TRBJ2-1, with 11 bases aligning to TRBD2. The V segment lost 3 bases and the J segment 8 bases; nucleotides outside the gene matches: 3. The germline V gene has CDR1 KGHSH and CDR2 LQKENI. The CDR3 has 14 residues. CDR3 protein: CASSPASGRYEQFF. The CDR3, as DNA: TGTGCCAGCTCACCGGCTAGCGGGAGGTATGAGCAGTTCTTC.

CDR3 protein: CASSLVGRGYNEQFF. The CDR3 nucleotides read TGTGCCAGCAGTTTAGTCGGGAGGGGCTACAATGAGCAGTTCTTC. V is TRBV28 and J is TRBJ2-1; 8 bases agree with TRBD2. The CDR3 runs 15 residues. The ends lost 2 bases at V and 3 bases at J; junction bases unmatched: 3. CDR1 is MDHEN and CDR2 is SYDVKM in the germline V gene.

CDR3 in amino acids: CASSIEGRNQETQYF. CDR3 DNA sequence: TGTGCCAGTAGTATAGAGGGGCGAAACCAAGAGACCCAGTACTTC. The gene calls are TRBV19 and TRBJ2-5; D possibly corresponds to TRBD1 (5 bases). The CDR3 extends over 15 amino acids. Germline assignment: CDR1 LNHDA and CDR2 SQIVND (reference sequence). V was pared by 0 bases and J by 0 bases, with 8 bases between.

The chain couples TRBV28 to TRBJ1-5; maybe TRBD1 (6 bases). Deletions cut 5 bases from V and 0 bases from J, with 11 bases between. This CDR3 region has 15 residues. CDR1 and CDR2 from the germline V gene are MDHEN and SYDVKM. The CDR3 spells CASSISRGSNQPQHF. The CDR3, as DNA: TGTGCCAGCAGTATTAGCAGGGGTAGCAATCAGCCCCAGCATTTT.

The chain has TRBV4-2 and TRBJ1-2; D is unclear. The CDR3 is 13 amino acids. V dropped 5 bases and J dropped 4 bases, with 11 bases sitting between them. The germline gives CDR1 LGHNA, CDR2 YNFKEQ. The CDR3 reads CASSFTGPYGYTF. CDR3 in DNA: TGTGCCAGCAGCTTCACCGGTCCCTATGGCTACACCTTC.

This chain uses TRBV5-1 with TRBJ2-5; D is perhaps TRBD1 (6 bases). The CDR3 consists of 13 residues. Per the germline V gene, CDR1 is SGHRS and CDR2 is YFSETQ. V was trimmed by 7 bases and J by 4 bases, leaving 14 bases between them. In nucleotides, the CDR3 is TGCGCCAGCGGAAGGGGGTATCTAGAGACCCAGTACTTC. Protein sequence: CASGRGYLETQYF.

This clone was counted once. For the CDR3, the DNA is TGTGCCACCAGCAGAGATCTTCTAGCGGGACAAAACCAGTACTTC. Translation: CATSRDLLAGQNQYF. V usage is TRBV15 and J usage is TRBJ2-7; TRBD2 aligns across 9 bases. Germline CDR1 reads LNHNV; CDR2 reads YYDKDF (reference sequence). The junction had 10 bases not matched to a gene; V was cut back by 0 bases and J by 10 bases. The CDR3 is 15 residues long.

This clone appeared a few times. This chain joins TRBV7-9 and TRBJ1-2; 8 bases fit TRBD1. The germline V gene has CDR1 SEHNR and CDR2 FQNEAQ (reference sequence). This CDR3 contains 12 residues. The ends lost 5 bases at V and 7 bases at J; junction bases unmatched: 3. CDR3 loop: CASSQGAGGYTF. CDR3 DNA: TGTGCCAGCAGCCAGGGGGCTGGTGGCTACACCTTC.

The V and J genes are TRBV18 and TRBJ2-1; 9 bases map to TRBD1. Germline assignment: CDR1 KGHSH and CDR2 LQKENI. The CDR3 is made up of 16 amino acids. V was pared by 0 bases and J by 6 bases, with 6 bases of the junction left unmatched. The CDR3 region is CASSPPGTGNPNEQFF. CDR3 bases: TGTGCCAGCTCACCACCAGGGACAGGGAACCCCAATGAGCAGTTCTTC.

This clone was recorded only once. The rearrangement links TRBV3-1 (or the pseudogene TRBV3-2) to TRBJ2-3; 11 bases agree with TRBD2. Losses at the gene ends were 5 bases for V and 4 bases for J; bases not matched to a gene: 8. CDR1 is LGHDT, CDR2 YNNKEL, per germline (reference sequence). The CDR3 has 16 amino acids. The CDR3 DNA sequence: TGTGCCAGCAGCTACACTAGCGGGAGAATGGCAGATACGCAGTATTTT. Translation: CASSYTSGRMADTQYF.

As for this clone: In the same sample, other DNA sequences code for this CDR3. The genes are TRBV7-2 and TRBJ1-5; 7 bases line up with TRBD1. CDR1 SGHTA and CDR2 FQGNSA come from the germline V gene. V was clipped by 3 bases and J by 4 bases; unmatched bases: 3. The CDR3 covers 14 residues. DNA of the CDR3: TGTGCCAGCAGCTTCACAGGGGTAAATCAGCCCCAGCATTTT. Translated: CASSFTGVNQPQHF.

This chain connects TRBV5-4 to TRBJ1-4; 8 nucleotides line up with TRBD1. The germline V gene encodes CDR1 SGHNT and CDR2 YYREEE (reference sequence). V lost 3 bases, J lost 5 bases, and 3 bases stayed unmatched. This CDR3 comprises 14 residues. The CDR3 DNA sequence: TGTGCCAGCAGCTCGACAGGGGTGAATGAAAAACTGTTTTTT. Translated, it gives CASSSTGVNEKLFF.

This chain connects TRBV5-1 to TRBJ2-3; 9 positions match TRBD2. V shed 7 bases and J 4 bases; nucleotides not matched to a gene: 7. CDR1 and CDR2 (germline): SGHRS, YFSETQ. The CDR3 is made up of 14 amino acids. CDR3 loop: CASGRREGSDTQYF. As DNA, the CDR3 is TGCGCCAGCGGGAGGCGGGAGGGCTCAGATACGCAGTATTTT.

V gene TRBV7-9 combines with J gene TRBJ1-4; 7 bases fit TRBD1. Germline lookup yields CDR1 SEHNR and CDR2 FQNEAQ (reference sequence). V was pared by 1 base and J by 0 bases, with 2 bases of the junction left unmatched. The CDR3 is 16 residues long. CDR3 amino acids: CASSLVTGATNEKLFF. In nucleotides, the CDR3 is TGTGCCAGCAGCTTAGTTACAGGGGCAACTAATGAAAAACTGTTTTTT.